The 20 T cell receptor beta chains presented below share a single source sample, sequenced in a study of CD8+ T cells in alopecia areata. The investigators collected lesional scalp punch biopsies and peripheral blood from alopecia areata patients. Extracted RNA was reverse transcribed into cDNA, the sequencing template. This table comes from immunoSEQ multiplex PCR, and its TCRdb copy is limited to in-frame clones, with some not included. This repertoire shows 10,000 to 15,000 clones, 56% found once; its top ten account for 10% to 15%. Source material: skin. These TCRs come from a human donor with alopecia areata.

The rearrangement uses TRBV7-9 and TRBJ2-1; D remains unclear. Germline CDR1 SEHNR, CDR2 FQNEAQ (reference sequence). V was trimmed by 3 bases and J by 5 bases, leaving 11 bases between them. CDR3 size: 14 residues. Here the CDR3 reads CASSFSTPNNEQFF. The CDR3 nucleotides are TGTGCCAGCAGCTTCAGTACCCCCAACAATGAGCAGTTCTTC.

The chain is built from TRBV5-4 and TRBJ2-7, with TRBD1 matching 11 bases. J gave up 2 bases and V 3 bases, and 4 bases lay outside the gene matches. Germline V CDR1 and CDR2: SGHNT, YYREEE (reference sequence). The CDR3 sequence is 15 residues long. As DNA, the CDR3 is TGTGCCAGCAGCTCCGGACAGGGGGCCCCCTACGAGCAGTACTTC. Amino acids: CASSSGQGAPYEQYF.

The rearrangement links TRBV11-2 to TRBJ1-5; 8 bases are shared with TRBD1. The CDR3 has 16 amino acids. The germline V gene has CDR1 SGHAT and CDR2 FQNNGV. V shed 2 bases and J 7 bases; nucleotides not matched to a gene: 10. As DNA, the CDR3 is TGTGCCAGCAGCTTATTGGGACAGGTCGGGGAGCAGCCCCAGCATTTT. Translated: CASSLLGQVGEQPQHF.

This clone was found a few times. The V gene is TRBV30, the J gene TRBJ2-4; D gene uncertain. This CDR3 has 11 amino acids. V gave up 3 bases and J gave up 7 bases, with 7 bases separating them. Germline CDR1 reads GTSNPN; CDR2 reads SVGIG (reference sequence). The CDR3 reads CAWRGRNIQYF. For the CDR3, the DNA is TGTGCCTGGAGAGGGCGGAACATTCAGTACTTC. Supplemented by reference TRBV30 and TRBJ2-4, the full variable domain reads SQTIHQWPATLVQPVGSPLSLECTVEGTSNPNLYWYRQAAGRGLQLLFYSVGIGQISSEVPQNLSASRPQDRQFILSSKKLLLSDSGFYLCAWRGRNIQYFGAGTRLSVL.

A word on this clone: Other DNA sequences in this specimen translate into the identical CDR3. This chain connects TRBV7-3 to TRBJ2-1; tentatively, D is TRBD2 (6 bases). Per germline, CDR1 SGHTA and CDR2 FQGTGA. Trimming removed 2 bases from V and 0 bases from J, with 11 bases in between. This CDR3 has 16 residues. The CDR3 spells CASSLRRGDSYNEQFF. CDR3 bases: TGTGCCAGCAGCTTACGGAGGGGTGACTCCTACAATGAGCAGTTCTTC.

This chain connects TRBV29-1 to TRBJ2-3; 11 nucleotides align to TRBD2. The V and J ends lost 7 bases and 4 bases, in that order; junction bases with no gene match: 7. Germline lookup yields CDR1 SQVTM and CDR2 ANQGSEA. The CDR3 runs 14 residues. In DNA, the CDR3 is TGCAGCGCCGGGGGGACTAGCGGCCCAGATACGCAGTATTTT. The encoded protein is CSAGGTSGPDTQYF.

The rearrangement links TRBV28 to TRBJ1-5; D remains unclear. CDR1 and CDR2 (germline): MDHEN, SYDVKM. This CDR3 is built from 11 residues. V lost 3 bases and J lost 8, with 5 bases in between. For the CDR3, the DNA is TGTGCCAGCAGTTTTCGGGAGCCCCAGCATTTT. This translates into CASSFREPQHF.

This clone was observed a few times. The chain combines TRBV29-1 with TRBJ2-3, with no clear D. Germline values: CDR1 SQVTM, CDR2 ANQGSEA. Trimming shortened V by 8 bases and J by 2 bases, and 14 bases separated the two germline ends. This CDR3 region has 13 residues. For the CDR3, the DNA is TGCAGCATTCGACGGGTCATCACAGATACGCAGTATTTT. The encoded protein is CSIRRVITDTQYF.

In its sample, this clone was seen a few times. The chain uses TRBV29-1 and TRBJ1-4, with TRBD1 matching over 7 bases. The junction had 5 bases not matched to a gene; V was cut back by 3 bases and J by 4 bases. The CDR3 loop spans 14 amino acids. Germline V gene lookup returns CDR1 SQVTM and CDR2 ANQGSEA. The CDR3 reads CSVEGTEDNEKLFF. The CDR3 DNA sequence: TGCAGCGTTGAGGGGACAGAAGATAATGAAAAACTGTTTTTT. The full variable domain, in which reference TRBV29-1 and TRBJ1-4 provide the parts outside the CDR3, is SAVISQKPSRDICQRGTSLTIQCQVDSQVTMMFWYRQQPGQSLTLIATANQGSEATYESGFVIDKFPISRPNLTFSTLTVSNMSPEDSSIYLCSVEGTEDNEKLFFGSGTQLSVL.

The rearrangement uses TRBV28 and TRBJ2-2; D remains ambiguous. V lost 8 bases to trimming and J lost 6 bases, with 16 bases between them. CDR1 is MDHEN, CDR2 SYDVKM, per germline. The CDR3 spans 14 residues. The CDR3 loop reads CASHPPLLPGELFF. Here the CDR3 DNA reads TGTGCCAGCCATCCTCCCTTGTTGCCCGGGGAGCTGTTTTTT. Full variable domain (missing parts from reference TRBV28 and TRBJ2-2): DVKVTQSSRYLVKRTGEKVFLECVQDMDHENMFWYRQDPGLGLRLIYFSYDVKMKEKGDIPEGYSVSREKKERFSLILESASTNQTSMYLCASHPPLLPGELFFGEGSRLTVL.

The V call is TRBV5-1, the J call TRBJ2-2; no definite D call. Germline lookup yields CDR1 SGHRS and CDR2 YFSETQ. The CDR3 runs to 17 residues. V was cut by 1 base and J by 2 bases, with 15 bases left in between. Here the CDR3 DNA reads TGCGCCAGCAGCTTGTCCAGTATCTCCGCAAACACCGGGGAGCTGTTTTTT. Amino acids: CASSLSSISANTGELFF.

V gene TRBV2 combines with J gene TRBJ1-2, with D unresolved. Per the germline V gene, CDR1 is SNHLY and CDR2 is FYNNEI. The CDR3 totals 16 residues. The ends were cut back, 5 bases at V and 2 bases at J, with 18 bases in the middle. The CDR3 sequence is CASSLVPGPSNYGYTF. CDR3 nucleotide sequence: TGTGCCAGCAGTCTTGTCCCAGGACCCAGCAACTATGGCTACACCTTC. Drawing the rest from reference TRBV2 and TRBJ1-2, the complete variable domain is EPEVTQTPSHQVTQMGQEVILRCVPISNHLYFYWYRQILGQKVEFLVSFYNNEISEKSEIFDDQFSVERPDGSNFTLKIRSTKLEDSAMYFCASSLVPGPSNYGYTFGSGTRLTVV.

The CDR3 DNA follows: TGTGCCAGCACCTATATGAATGAGGGTTTGGGTGAAGCTTTCTTT. It is translated as CASTYMNEGLGEAFF. The chain recombines TRBV6-5 with TRBJ1-1; no definite D call. This CDR3 is 15 amino acids long. The V end was cut by 7 bases, the J end by 7 bases, with 22 bases between. Germline V gene lookup returns CDR1 MNHEY and CDR2 SVGAGI.

The chain is built from TRBV4-1 and TRBJ2-7, with 8 bases lining up with TRBD1. Germline loops: CDR1 MGHRA, CDR2 YSYEKL. V was clipped by 3 bases and J by 2 bases; unmatched bases: 6. This CDR3 is 15 amino acids long. The CDR3 loop is CASSHGRDRPYEQYF. DNA for the CDR3: TGCGCCAGCAGCCATGGCCGGGACAGGCCCTACGAGCAGTACTTC.

The chain joins TRBV5-1 to TRBJ2-7, with TRBD1 matching 8 bases. Trimming cost V 5 bases and J 3 bases; bases outside gene matches: 7. Germline V CDR1 and CDR2: SGHRS, YFSETQ. The CDR3 runs to 14 residues. The CDR3 region is CASSSGTGRYEQYF. Written as DNA, the CDR3 is TGCGCCAGCAGTTCCGGGACAGGTCGCTACGAGCAGTACTTC. The full variable domain, completed using reference TRBV5-1 and TRBJ2-7, is KAGVTQTPRYLIKTRGQQVTLSCSPISGHRSVSWYQQTPGQGLQFLFEYFSETQRNKGNFPGRFSGRQFSNSRSEMNVSTLELGDSALYLCASSSGTGRYEQYFGPGTRLTVT.

The chain uses TRBV7-9 and TRBJ1-1, with D perhaps TRBD1 (5 bases). V lost 5 bases, J lost 0 bases, and 13 bases lay in between. CDR1 is SEHNR, CDR2 FQNEAQ, per germline (reference sequence). CDR3 length equals 15 residues. DNA for the CDR3: TGTGCCAGCAGCATTATGGGGGGAATGAACACTGAAGCTTTCTTT. Protein sequence: CASSIMGGMNTEAFF.

The rearrangement uses TRBV5-1 and TRBJ1-1, with D possibly matching TRBD1 (5 bases). The V end was cut by 7 bases, the J end by 5 bases, with 18 bases between. Germline-derived CDR1 and CDR2 are SGHRS and YFSETQ. This CDR3 has 14 residues. Written as DNA, the CDR3 is TGCGCCAGCCGCTGGTCCCAGGGTAGGACTGAAGCTTTCTTT. Its protein product is CASRWSQGRTEAFF.

The J gene is TRBJ2-3, the V gene TRBV13; 7 bases align to TRBD2. Germline V gives CDR1 PRHDT, CDR2 FYEKMQ (reference sequence). This CDR3 is built from 15 residues. V trimming: 3 bases; J trimming: 0 bases; junction bases outside the gene matches: 3. The CDR3 nucleotides read TGTGCCAGCAGCTTCCGCGGGGGTAGCACAGATACGCAGTATTTT. It codes for CASSFRGGSTDTQYF.

This chain uses TRBV5-1 with TRBJ2-5; no firm D call. This CDR3 has 11 residues. The germline V gene encodes CDR1 SGHRS and CDR2 YFSETQ. V was clipped by 0 bases and J by 4 bases, with 1 base between them. The CDR3 DNA is TGCGCCAGCAGCTTGGCAGAGACCCAGTACTTC. This codes for CASSLAETQYF.

The V and J genes are TRBV28 and TRBJ1-6, with 9 bases lining up with TRBD1. Trimming at V came to 6 bases and at J to 5 bases, leaving 8 bases not matched to a gene. CDR1 is MDHEN and CDR2 is SYDVKM in the germline V gene. The CDR3 spans 16 residues. CDR3 coding DNA: TGTGCCAGCAGCTCAACCGGGACAGGGAATAATTCACCCCTCCACTTT. It yields the protein CASSSTGTGNNSPLHF.